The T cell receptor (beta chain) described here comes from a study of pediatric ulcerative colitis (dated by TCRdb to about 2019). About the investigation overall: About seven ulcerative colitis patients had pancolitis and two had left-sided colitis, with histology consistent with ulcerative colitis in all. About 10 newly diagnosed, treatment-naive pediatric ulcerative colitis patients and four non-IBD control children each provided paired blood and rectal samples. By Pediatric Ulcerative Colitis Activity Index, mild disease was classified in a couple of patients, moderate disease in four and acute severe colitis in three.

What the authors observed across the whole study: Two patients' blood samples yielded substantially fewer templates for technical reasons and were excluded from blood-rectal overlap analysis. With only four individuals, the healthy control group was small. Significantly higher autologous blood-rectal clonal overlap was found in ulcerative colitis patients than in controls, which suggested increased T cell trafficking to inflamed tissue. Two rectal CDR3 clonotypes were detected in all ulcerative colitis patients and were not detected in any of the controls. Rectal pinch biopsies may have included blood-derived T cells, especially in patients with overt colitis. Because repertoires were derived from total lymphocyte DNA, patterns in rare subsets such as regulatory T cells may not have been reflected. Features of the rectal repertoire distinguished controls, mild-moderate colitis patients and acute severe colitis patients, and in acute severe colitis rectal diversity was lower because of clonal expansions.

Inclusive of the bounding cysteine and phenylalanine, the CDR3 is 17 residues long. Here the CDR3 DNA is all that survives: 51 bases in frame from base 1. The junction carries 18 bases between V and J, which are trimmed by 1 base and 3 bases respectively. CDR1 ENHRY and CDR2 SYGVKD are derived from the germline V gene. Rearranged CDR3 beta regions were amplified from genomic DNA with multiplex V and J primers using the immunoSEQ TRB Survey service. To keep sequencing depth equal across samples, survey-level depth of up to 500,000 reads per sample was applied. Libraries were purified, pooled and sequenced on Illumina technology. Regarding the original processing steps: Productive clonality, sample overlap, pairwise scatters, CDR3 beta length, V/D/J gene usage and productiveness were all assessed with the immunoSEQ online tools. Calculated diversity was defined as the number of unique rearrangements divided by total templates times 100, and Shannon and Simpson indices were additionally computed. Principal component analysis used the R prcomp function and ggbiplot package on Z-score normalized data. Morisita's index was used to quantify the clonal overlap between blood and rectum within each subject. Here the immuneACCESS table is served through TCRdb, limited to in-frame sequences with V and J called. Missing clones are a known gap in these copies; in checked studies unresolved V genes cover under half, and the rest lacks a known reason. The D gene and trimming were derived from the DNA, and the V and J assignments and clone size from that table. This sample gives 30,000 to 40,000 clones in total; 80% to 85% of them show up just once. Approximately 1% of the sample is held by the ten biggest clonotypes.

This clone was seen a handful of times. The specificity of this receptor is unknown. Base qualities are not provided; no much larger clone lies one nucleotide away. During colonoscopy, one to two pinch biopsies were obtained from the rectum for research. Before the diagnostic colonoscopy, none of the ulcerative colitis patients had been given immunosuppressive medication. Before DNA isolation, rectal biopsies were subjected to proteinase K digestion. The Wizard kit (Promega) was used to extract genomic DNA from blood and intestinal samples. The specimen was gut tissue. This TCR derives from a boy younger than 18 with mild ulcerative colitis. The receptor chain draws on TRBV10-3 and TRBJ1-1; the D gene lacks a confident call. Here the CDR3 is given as CAISEFRRLKRDTEAFF. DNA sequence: TGTGCCATCAGTGAGTTCCGACGCCTAAAACGGGACACTGAAGCTTTCTTT.